A selection of T cell receptor beta chains follows, all from one sample in a study of blood T cells in healthy people across ages. TCRdb reanalysed the 5' RACE reads using MiXCR and keeps one entry per CDR3 protein. The sample contains about 650,000 distinct CDR3 sequences, under 65% of which appear only once. Material for sequencing was blood. The receptors stem from a woman aged 80 or over in good health. The CDR3 runs from the conserved cysteine through the conserved F or W. A D gene is named only where the DNA matches it firmly. Not every row has a clone size; where given, it reads once, few, many or a size class.

size: once; D: NA; J: TRBJ2-1; V: TRBV11-1; DNA: TGTGCCAGCAGCTTAGCCCAGCGGCAGTTCTTC; CDR3: CASSLAQRQFF
size: NA; D: NA; J: TRBJ1-6; V: TRBV6-5; DNA: TGTGCCAGCAGTTACTCTGGCAGTCAATCACCCCTCCACTTT; CDR3: CASSYSGSQSPLHF
size: NA; D: TRBD2; J: TRBJ2-1; V: TRBV11-2; DNA: TGTGCCAGCTTTAATAGCGGGAGAGGCAATGAGCAGTTCTTC; CDR3: CASFNSGRGNEQFF
size: NA; D: TRBD1; J: TRBJ2-5; V: TRBV2; DNA: TGTGCCAGCAGGGAAGCTACAGGGGAAGAGACCCAGTACTTC; CDR3: CASREATGEETQYF
size: NA; D: TRBD1; J: TRBJ2-6; V: TRBV6-5; DNA: TGTGCCAGCAGTTACTCTGGACCCGGGACAGGGGTATTCGGGGCCAACGTCCTGACTTTC; CDR3: CASSYSGPGTGVFGANVLTF
size: NA; D: NA; J: TRBJ1-2; V: TRBV4-2; DNA: TGTGCCAGCAGCCAACCGGGCAGGGGCGATGGCTACACCTTC; CDR3: CASSQPGRGDGYTF
size: NA; D: TRBD2; J: TRBJ2-7; V: TRBV20-1; DNA: TGCAGTGCTCACAACCCCCAGACTAGCCGGAGCTCCTACGAGCAGTACTTC; CDR3: CSAHNPQTSRSSYEQYF
size: NA; D: NA; J: TRBJ2-5; V: TRBV20-1; DNA: TGCAGTGCTCCTCGGGGGAGCCAAGAGACCCAGTACTTC; CDR3: CSAPRGSQETQYF
size: many; D: NA; J: TRBJ1-5; V: TRBV4-2; DNA: TGTGCCAGCAGCCACCTAGGTAGCAATCAGCCCCAGCATTTT; CDR3: CASSHLGSNQPQHF
size: few; D: NA; J: TRBJ1-6; V: TRBV5-5; DNA: TGTGCCAGCAGCTTGGCCTATGACAGAATAAATTCACCCCTCCACTTT; CDR3: CASSLAYDRINSPLHF
size: few; D: NA; J: TRBJ1-5; V: TRBV12-3/TRBV12-4; DNA: TGTGCCAGCTGGGAAGGGACCGGGCCCCAGCATTTT; CDR3: CASWEGTGPQHF
size: many; D: NA; J: TRBJ2-1; V: TRBV6-2/TRBV6-3; DNA: TGTGCCAGCGGTCTAATCTCCTACAATGAGCAGTTCTTC; CDR3: CASGLISYNEQFF
size: NA; D: NA; J: TRBJ1-2; V: TRBV3-1; DNA: TGTGCCAGCAGCTCGGACAAGGGCTATGGCTACACCTTC; CDR3: CASSSDKGYGYTF
size: many; D: NA; J: TRBJ2-7; V: TRBV2; DNA: TGTGCCAGCAGTGACACCCCCTACGAGCAGTACTTC; CDR3: CASSDTPYEQYF
size: NA; D: TRBD1; J: TRBJ2-7; V: TRBV10-3; DNA: TGTGCCATCAGTATTCCCGGGACAGGGGCCACCCGCTCCTACGAGCAGTACTTC; CDR3: CAISIPGTGATRSYEQYF
size: NA; D: TRBD2; J: TRBJ2-7; V: TRBV12-3/TRBV12-4; DNA: TGTGCCAGCAGTCCGCAAGCGGGGAGAAGTGACGAGCAGTACTTC; CDR3: CASSPQAGRSDEQYF
size: NA; D: NA; J: TRBJ1-5; V: TRBV12-3/TRBV12-4; DNA: TGTGCCAGCAGTTTCCGGGACACCAATCAGCCCCAGCATTTT; CDR3: CASSFRDTNQPQHF
size: few; D: NA; J: TRBJ1-5; V: TRBV15; DNA: TGTGCCACCAGCGTCCGACAGTCCAATCAGCCCCAGCATTTT; CDR3: CATSVRQSNQPQHF
size: NA; D: NA; J: TRBJ2-1; V: TRBV10-1; DNA: TGCGCCAGCAGTGAGTCCTTAAGTGGGGTTAGGGTCAATGAGCAGTTCTTC; CDR3: CASSESLSGVRVNEQFF
size: NA; D: TRBD2; J: TRBJ2-1; V: TRBV4-1; DNA: TGCGCCAGCTGTGAACTAGCGGGATCAAACAATGAGCAGTTCTTC; CDR3: CASCELAGSNNEQFF
size: many; D: TRBD1; J: TRBJ2-3; V: TRBV28; DNA: TGTGCCAGCAGTTCGGCCGGGACAGGGGTAGATACGCAGTATTTT; CDR3: CASSSAGTGVDTQYF
size: NA; D: NA; J: TRBJ2-4; V: TRBV20-1; DNA: TGCAGTGCTAGAGATTCGGGTAGTGAGCGGGTAAAGGAAAACATTCAGTACTTC; CDR3: CSARDSGSERVKENIQYF
size: many; D: NA; J: TRBJ2-4; V: TRBV11-2; DNA: TGTGCCAGCAGCTTACTCGGCCTAGCCAAAAACATTCAGTACTTC; CDR3: CASSLLGLAKNIQYF
size: NA; D: NA; J: TRBJ2-7; V: TRBV29-1; DNA: TGCAGCGCCTCGTTTGATTACGAGCAGTACTTC; CDR3: CSASFDYEQYF
size: many; D: NA; J: TRBJ2-1; V: TRBV5-5; DNA: TGTGCCAGCACCATCTCGACTGAGCAGTTCTTC; CDR3: CASTISTEQFF
size: many; D: NA; J: TRBJ2-4; V: TRBV7-3; DNA: TGTGCCAGCAGCTTAGAATCCAAAAACATTCAGTACTTC; CDR3: CASSLESKNIQYF
size: NA; D: TRBD1; J: TRBJ2-5; V: TRBV30; DNA: TGTGCCTGGACAGGGGGCGGAGAGACCCAGTACTTC; CDR3: CAWTGGGETQYF
size: NA; D: NA; J: TRBJ1-1; V: TRBV7-2; DNA: TGTGCCAGCAGCTCCTACAGGGACACTGAAGCTTTCTTT; CDR3: CASSSYRDTEAFF
size: NA; D: TRBD1; J: TRBJ1-4; V: TRBV12-3/TRBV12-4; DNA: TGTGCCAGCAATAGGACAGGGTCTAATGAAAAACTGTTTTTT; CDR3: CASNRTGSNEKLFF
size: NA; D: TRBD1; J: TRBJ2-5; V: TRBV5-1; DNA: TGCGCCAGCAGCCCCCAGGGGGTCCTCGGGGAGACCCAGTACTTC; CDR3: CASSPQGVLGETQYF
size: once; D: TRBD2; J: TRBJ2-2; V: TRBV27; DNA: TGTGCCAGTGGGACTAGCGGTAACACCGGGGAGCTGTTTTTT; CDR3: CASGTSGNTGELFF